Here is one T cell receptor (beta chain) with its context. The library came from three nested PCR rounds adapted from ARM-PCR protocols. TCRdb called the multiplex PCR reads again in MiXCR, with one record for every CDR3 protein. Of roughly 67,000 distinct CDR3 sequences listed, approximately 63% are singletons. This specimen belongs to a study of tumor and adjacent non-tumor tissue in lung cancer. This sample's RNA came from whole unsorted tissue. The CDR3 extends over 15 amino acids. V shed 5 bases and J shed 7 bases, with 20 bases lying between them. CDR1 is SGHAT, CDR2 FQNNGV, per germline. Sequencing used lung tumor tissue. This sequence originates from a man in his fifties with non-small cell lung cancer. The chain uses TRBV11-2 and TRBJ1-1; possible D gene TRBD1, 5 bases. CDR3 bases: TGTGCCAGCAGCCCGATGTCAGGGCGAGAGGGTGAAGCTTTCTTT. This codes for CASSPMSGREGEAFF.